The rows below give T cell receptor beta chains drawn from one sample of a study of blood T cell repertoires in COVID-19. Only in-frame clones appear in the TCRdb table, and some are missing; sequencing was by immunoSEQ multiplex PCR. Seen here are 250,000 to 300,000 clones, just under 90% observed once, and the top ten hold about 2%. The source material was PBMCs or T cells enriched from blood (not recorded which). All receptors come from a woman aged 60-75 years who had recovered from COVID-19. CDR3s include the opening cysteine and the closing phenylalanine or tryptophan.

j_gene,v_gene,len,CDR3aa
TRBJ1-3,TRBV11-2,15,CASSLPLTGKETIYF
TRBJ2-6,TRBV6-4,15,CASSDSRSGANVLTF
TRBJ2-5,TRBV11-3,15,CASSLRLAGSETQYF
TRBJ2-4,TRBV7-8,14,CASSPERAKNIQYF
TRBJ2-2,TRBV30,14,CAWSRHPNTGELFF
TRBJ2-7,TRBV24-1,15,CATSDRQGAIYEQYF
TRBJ1-4,TRBV20-1,14,CSASRTGTNEKLFF
TRBJ1-5,TRBV27,12,CASRRGNQPQHF
TRBJ1-1,TRBV7-9,17,CASSLGDRGPKDTEAFF
TRBJ1-6,TRBV27,13,CASSWDRWSPLHF
TRBJ1-1,TRBV5-6,14,CASSFRQGVGEAFF
TRBJ2-2,TRBV2,16,CASSDLAGGYTGELFF
TRBJ1-5,TRBV18,14,CASSKTDGNQPQHF
TRBJ2-5,TRBV6-2/TRBV6-3,16,CASSYFQGSLGETQYF
TRBJ1-4,TRBV5-6,14,CASSRTGVGEKLFF
TRBJ1-1,TRBV28,12,CASSGLTSEAFF
TRBJ1-1,TRBV18,12,CASSKGGTEAFF
TRBJ2-5,TRBV9,13,CASSAAAEETQYF
TRBJ1-1,TRBV10-2,16,CARSAQGAPMNTEAFF
TRBJ1-5,TRBV18,14,CASSPVRENQPQHF
TRBJ1-2,TRBV6-5,13,CASETGLYYGYTF
TRBJ1-2,TRBV23-1,12,CAGGIYNYGYTF
TRBJ2-1,TRBV7-9,17,CASSLVGGTVDRNEQFF
TRBJ1-2,TRBV27,13,CASSGGLDYGYTF
TRBJ1-1,TRBV2,14,CAIPGQGMNTEAFF
TRBJ2-7,TRBV7-8,14,CASSLGLTIYEQYF